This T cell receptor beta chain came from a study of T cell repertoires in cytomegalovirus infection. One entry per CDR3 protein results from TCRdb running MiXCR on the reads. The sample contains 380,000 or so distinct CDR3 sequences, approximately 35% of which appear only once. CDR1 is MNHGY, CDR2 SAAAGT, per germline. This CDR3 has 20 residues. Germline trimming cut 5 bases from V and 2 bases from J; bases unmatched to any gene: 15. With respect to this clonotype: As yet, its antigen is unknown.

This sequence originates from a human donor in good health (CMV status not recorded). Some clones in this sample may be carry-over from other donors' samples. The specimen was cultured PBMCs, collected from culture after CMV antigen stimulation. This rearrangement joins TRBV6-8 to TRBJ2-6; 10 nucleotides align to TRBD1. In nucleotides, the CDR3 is TGTGCCAGCAGTCCTAGGTGGGGACAGGGGATAATAACTGGGGCCAACGTCCTGACTTTC. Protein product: CASSPRWGQGIITGANVLTF.